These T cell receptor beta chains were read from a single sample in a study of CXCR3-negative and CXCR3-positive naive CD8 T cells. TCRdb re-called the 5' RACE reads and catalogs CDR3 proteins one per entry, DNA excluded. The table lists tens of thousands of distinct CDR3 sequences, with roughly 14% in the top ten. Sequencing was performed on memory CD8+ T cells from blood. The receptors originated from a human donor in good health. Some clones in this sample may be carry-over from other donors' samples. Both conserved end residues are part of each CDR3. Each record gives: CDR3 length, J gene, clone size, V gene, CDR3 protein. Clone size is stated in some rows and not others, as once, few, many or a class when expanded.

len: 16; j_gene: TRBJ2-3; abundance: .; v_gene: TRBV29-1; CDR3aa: CSVWTSGREGTDTQYF
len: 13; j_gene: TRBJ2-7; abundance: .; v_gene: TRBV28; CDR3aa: CASSLAVSYEQYF
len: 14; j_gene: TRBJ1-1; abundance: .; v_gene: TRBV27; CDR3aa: CASSFRGGQTEAFF
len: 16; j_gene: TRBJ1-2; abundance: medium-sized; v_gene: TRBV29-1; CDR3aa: CSVSYNHPGEVYGYTF
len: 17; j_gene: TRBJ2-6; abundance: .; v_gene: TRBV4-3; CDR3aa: CASSQAGTGTGANVLTF
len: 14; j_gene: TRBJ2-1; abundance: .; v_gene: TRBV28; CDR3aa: CATSSGTTYNEQFF
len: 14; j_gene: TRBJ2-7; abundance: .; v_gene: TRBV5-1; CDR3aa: CASSLGGGSYEQYF
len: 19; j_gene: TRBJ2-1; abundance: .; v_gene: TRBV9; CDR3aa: CASSVVRYRTGDSYNEQFF
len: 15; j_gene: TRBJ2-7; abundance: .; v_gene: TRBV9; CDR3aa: CASSVEAATHYEQYF
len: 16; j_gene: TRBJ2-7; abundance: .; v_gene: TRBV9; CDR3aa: CASSVDSARGRYEQYF
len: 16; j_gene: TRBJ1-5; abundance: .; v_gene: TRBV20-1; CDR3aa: CSAREVGVGSNQPQHF
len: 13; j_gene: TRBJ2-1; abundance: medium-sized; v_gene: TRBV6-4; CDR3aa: CASSENSYNEQFF
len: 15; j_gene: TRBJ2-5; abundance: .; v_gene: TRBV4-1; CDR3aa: CASSQEVPSQETQYF
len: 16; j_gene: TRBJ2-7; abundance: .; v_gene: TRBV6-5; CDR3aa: CASSYGVRDSSYEQYF
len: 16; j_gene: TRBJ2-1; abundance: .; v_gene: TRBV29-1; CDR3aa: CSGRNSLAGFDNEQFF
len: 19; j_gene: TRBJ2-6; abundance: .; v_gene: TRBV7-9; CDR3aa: CASSHPTGLAVTGANVLTF
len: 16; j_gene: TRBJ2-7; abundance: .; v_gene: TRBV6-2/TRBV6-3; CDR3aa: CASSDGPGNQPYEQYF
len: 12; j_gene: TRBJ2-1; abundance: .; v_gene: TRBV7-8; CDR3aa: CASSPTVNEQFF
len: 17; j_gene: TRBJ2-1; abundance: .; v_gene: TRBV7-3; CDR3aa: CASSGTGRQGPNNEQFF
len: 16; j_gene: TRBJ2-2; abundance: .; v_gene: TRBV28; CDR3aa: CASRYHDRVHTGELFF
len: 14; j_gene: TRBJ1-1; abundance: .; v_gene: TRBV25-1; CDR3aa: CASSERGMGTEAFF
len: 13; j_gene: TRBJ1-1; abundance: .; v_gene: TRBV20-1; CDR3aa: CSARGVTDTEAFF
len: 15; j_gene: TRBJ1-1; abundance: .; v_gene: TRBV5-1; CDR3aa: CASSLRYPGDTEAFF
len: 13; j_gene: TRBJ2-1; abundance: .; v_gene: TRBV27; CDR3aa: CASGGSSYNEQFF
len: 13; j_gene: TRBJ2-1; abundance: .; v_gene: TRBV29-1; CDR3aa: CSAIPQGPNEQFF
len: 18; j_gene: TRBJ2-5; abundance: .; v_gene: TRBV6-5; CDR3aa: CASSYDWYSPQRQEIQYF
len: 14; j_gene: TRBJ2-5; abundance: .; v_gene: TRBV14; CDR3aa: CASSPGGEWETQYF
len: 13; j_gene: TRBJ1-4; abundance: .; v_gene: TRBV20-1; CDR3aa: CSAPAGLNEKLFF
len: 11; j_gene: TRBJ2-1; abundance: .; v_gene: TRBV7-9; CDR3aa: CASSPSREQFF
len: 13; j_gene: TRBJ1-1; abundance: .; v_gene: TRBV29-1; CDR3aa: CSVEVPEFAEAFF
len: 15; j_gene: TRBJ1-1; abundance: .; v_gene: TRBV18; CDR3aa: CASSPTDREITEAFF
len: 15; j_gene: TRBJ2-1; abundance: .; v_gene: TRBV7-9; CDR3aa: CASSSDRGTMHEQFF
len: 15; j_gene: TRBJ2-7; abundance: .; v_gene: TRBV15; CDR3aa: CATSRDGQLSYEQYF
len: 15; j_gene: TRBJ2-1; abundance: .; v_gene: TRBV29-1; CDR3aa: CSGGPTPLSGNEQFF
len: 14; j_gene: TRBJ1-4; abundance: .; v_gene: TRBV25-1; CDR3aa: CASSDQGVNEKLFF
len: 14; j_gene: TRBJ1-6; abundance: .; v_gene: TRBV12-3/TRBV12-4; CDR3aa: CASSPGQGRSPLHF
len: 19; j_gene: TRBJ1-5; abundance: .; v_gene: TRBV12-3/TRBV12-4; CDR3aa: CASSPWTAPGPKSNQPQHF
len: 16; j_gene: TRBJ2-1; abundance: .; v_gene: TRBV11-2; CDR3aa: CASSLTKNIGSNEQFF
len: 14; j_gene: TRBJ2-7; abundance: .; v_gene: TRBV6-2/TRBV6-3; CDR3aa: CASSYAGPSFEQYF
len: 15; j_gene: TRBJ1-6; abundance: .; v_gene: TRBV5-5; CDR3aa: CASSFPGGVNSPLHF
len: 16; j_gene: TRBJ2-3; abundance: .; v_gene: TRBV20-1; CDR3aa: CSARLNLGAITDTQYF
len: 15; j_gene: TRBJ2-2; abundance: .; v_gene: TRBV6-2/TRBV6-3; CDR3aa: CASSLGALWTGELFF
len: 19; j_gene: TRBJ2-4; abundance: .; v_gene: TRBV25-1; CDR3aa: CASSEISWVSLGAKNIQYF
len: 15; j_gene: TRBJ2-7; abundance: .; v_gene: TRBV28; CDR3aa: CASSLPFGGGYEQYF
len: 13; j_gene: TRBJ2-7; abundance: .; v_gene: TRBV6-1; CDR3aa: CASTGDLSYEQYF
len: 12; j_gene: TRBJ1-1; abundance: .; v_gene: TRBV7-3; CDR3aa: CASSPGGTEAFF
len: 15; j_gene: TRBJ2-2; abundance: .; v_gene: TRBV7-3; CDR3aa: CASSLRLGATGELFF
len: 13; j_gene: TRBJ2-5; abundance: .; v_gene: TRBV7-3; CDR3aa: CASSSGFPETQYF
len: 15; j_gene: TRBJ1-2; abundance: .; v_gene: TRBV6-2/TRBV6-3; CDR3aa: CASSYVVRANYGYTF
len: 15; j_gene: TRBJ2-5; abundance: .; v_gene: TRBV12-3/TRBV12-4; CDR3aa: CASSLGGQEGETQYF
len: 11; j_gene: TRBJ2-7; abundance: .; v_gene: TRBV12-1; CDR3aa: CASSFGAVQYF
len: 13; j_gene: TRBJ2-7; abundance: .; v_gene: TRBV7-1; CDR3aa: CASSSPSYYEQYF
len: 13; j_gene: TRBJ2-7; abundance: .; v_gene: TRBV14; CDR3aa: CASSHGDSYEQYF
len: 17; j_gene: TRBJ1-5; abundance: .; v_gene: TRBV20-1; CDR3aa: CSAREERGAYSNQPQHF
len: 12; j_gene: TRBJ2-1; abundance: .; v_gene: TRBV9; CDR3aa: CASSVVADEQFF
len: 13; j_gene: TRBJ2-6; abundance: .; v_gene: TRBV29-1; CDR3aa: CSVQSSGANVLTF
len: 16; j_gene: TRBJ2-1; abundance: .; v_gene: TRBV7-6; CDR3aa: CASRPPPAGAPNEQFF
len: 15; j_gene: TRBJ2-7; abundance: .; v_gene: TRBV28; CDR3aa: CASSPGAGITYEQYF
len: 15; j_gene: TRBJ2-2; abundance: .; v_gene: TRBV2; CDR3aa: CASSEADYGTGELFF